The present T cell receptor (beta chain) was sequenced within a study of identical twins. Germline lookup yields CDR1 MNHNS and CDR2 SASEGT. V was trimmed by 3 bases and J by 8 bases, leaving 14 bases between them. This CDR3 is 14 amino acids long. Template switching supplied a universal primer site; unique molecular identifiers were carried on the cDNA. TCRdb itself ran the 5' RACE reads through MiXCR, one entry per CDR3 protein. This sample has a few hundred thousand distinct CDR3 sequences, with around 15% found just once. This clonotype was recorded a few times. Another study also made use of these data, one on yellow fever vaccine responses in identical twins.

V usage is TRBV6-1 and J usage is TRBJ2-1; perhaps TRBD1 as D (5 bases). This sequence was found in a woman between 18 and 29 years old in good health. The source material was CD4+ T cells sorted from blood. CDR3 sequence (DNA): TGTGCCAGCAGTGACTATAGGCAGGGCCATGAGCAGTTCTTC. Translation gives CASSDYRQGHEQFF.